These 21 T cell receptor beta chains came from one sample sequenced in a study of blood T cell repertoires in COVID-19. The data were produced by immunoSEQ multiplex PCR, yet TCRdb's version contains in-frame clones alone and is incomplete. The data contain about 130,000 clones, more than 70% of them singletons. Material: peripheral blood. These TCRs come from a woman aged 55 to 70 with acute or convalescent COVID-19.

The chain combines TRBV5-5 with TRBJ2-3, with a weak D call TRBD1 (5 bases). Germline CDR1 and CDR2: SGHKS and YYEKEE (reference sequence). The CDR3 extends over 14 amino acids. Trimming pared 5 bases from V and 3 bases from J, leaving 13 bases between. The CDR3, as DNA: TGTGCCAGCAGTCTAGGGGCAGGGACAGATACGCAGTATTTT. It codes for CASSLGAGTDTQYF.

This clone is a singleton in its sample. The J gene is TRBJ2-7, the V gene TRBV3-1 (or the pseudogene TRBV3-2); D is ambiguous. The CDR3 sequence is 14 residues long. In germline, CDR1 is LGHDT, CDR2 YNNKEL (reference sequence). With 0 bases removed from V and 4 bases from J, the gap between germline ends came to 10 bases. DNA of the CDR3: TGTGCCAGCAGCCAAGATATTAGCAATTACGAGCAGTACTTC. It is translated as CASSQDISNYEQYF.

This clone came up a few times. The CDR3 region has the DNA TGTGCCAGCAGCACCGCCGGGACTAGCGATACGTCCTACACCGGGGAGCTGTTTTTT. It specifies CASSTAGTSDTSYTGELFF. The chain uses TRBV7-9 and TRBJ2-2; TRBD2 matches 10 bases. Germline lookup yields CDR1 SEHNR and CDR2 FQNEAQ (reference sequence). The junction had 15 bases not matched to a gene; V was cut back by 5 bases and J by 3 bases. CDR3 length: 19 amino acids.

CDR3 residues: CASSRTGDEQFF. In DNA, the CDR3 is TGTGCCAGCAGCAGGACAGGTGATGAGCAGTTCTTC. The V call is TRBV7-3, the J call TRBJ2-1, with TRBD1 identical over 7 bases. The CDR3 has 12 amino acids. CDR1 is SGHTA and CDR2 is FQGTGA in the germline V gene. V gave up 5 bases and J gave up 8 bases; unmatched junction bases: 3.

The chain recombines TRBV6-5 with TRBJ2-7; 9 positions match TRBD1. Germline lookup yields CDR1 MNHEY and CDR2 SVGAGI. The CDR3 totals 15 residues. The junction had 8 bases not matched to a gene; V was cut back by 5 bases and J by 3 bases. CDR3 in amino acids: CASSRGQGSDYEQYV. CDR3 in DNA: TGTGCCAGCAGTCGTGGACAGGGGTCAGACTACGAGCAGTACGTC.

This clone was picked up a small number of times. The chain combines TRBV19 with TRBJ1-1; TRBD1 might be the D (6 bases). Trimming removed 3 bases from V and 5 bases from J, with 13 bases in between. This CDR3 region has 14 residues. CDR1 and CDR2 from the germline V gene are LNHDA and SQIVND (reference sequence). The CDR3 region is CASSIPGDNTEAFF. The CDR3 DNA is TGTGCCAGTAGTATCCCAGGGGATAATACTGAAGCTTTCTTT.

The genes are TRBV29-1 and TRBJ1-1, with unresolved D. Germline lookup yields CDR1 SQVTM and CDR2 ANQGSEA. The germline V and J ends were trimmed by 5 bases and 4 bases, with 8 bases remaining between them. This CDR3 region has 11 residues. CDR3 nucleotides: TGCAGCGTTAGAGGCGGCACTGAAGCTTTCTTT. Protein sequence: CSVRGGTEAFF.

J is TRBJ1-1 and V is TRBV5-1; a possible D gene is TRBD1 (5 bases). The CDR3 runs 14 residues. V lost 4 bases to trimming and J lost 1 base, with 11 bases between them. Germline V lookup: CDR1 SGHRS, CDR2 YFSETQ. The CDR3 DNA reads as TGCGCCAGCAGCGAACAGGCAGAGAACACTGAAGCTTTCTTT. This sequence encodes CASSEQAENTEAFF.

The rearrangement joins TRBV5-1 to TRBJ2-1, with 13 bases that match TRBD2. In germline, CDR1 is SGHRS, CDR2 YFSETQ. The CDR3 contains 16 residues. V lost 4 bases to trimming and J lost 5 bases; unmatched junction nucleotides: 6. CDR3 in DNA: TGCGCCAGCAGCCCAGGGGGGACTAGCGGGGACAATGAGCAGTTCTTC. Protein sequence: CASSPGGTSGDNEQFF.

This chain links TRBV28 with TRBJ1-5; 8 bases agree with TRBD1. Germline V CDR1 and CDR2: MDHEN, SYDVKM. This CDR3 spans 16 amino acids. The J segment lost 3 bases and the V segment lost 4 bases, leaving 8 bases of the junction unmatched. CDR3 amino acids: CASSYHRGGNNQPQHF. CDR3 sequence (DNA): TGTGCCAGCAGTTATCACAGGGGGGGTAACAATCAGCCCCAGCATTTT.

This clone has only a few counts. The chain recombines TRBV28 with TRBJ1-6; D gene unclear. The CDR3 covers 13 residues. The V gene lost 5 bases and the J gene lost 14 bases, with 16 bases spanning the gap. Germline CDR1 is MDHEN and CDR2 is SYDVKM. CDR3 nucleotides: TGTGCCAGCAGTCCCTTGGTGCCCGCGACCCTCCACTTT. This translates into CASSPLVPATLHF.

The rearrangement links TRBV6-5 to TRBJ1-2; 7 nucleotides match TRBD1. The V gene end was trimmed by 7 bases and the J gene end by 9 bases; junction bases not matched to a gene: 8. The CDR3 runs to 12 residues. Germline CDR1 is MNHEY and CDR2 is SVGAGI. The CDR3 reads CASTLQGLSYTF. CDR3 in DNA: TGTGCCAGCACTCTACAGGGGCTGAGCTACACCTTC.

The chain joins TRBV12-5 to TRBJ2-2, with 9 bases aligning to TRBD1. V lost 1 base and J lost 4; bases outside the gene matches: 7. Germline CDR1 reads LGHNT; CDR2 reads FRNRAP. The CDR3 runs 17 residues. CDR3 bases: TGTGCTAGTGGTTTGGCGACGGGACAGGGTGTCACCGGGGAGCTGTTTTTT. It specifies CASGLATGQGVTGELFF.

The J gene is TRBJ2-7, the V gene TRBV4-1; 7 bases line up with TRBD2. V lost 3 bases, J lost 2 bases, and 16 bases stayed unmatched. Looked up from germline, CDR1 is MGHRA and CDR2 is YSYEKL. The CDR3 extends over 18 amino acids. CDR3 in amino acids: CASSQQYDRGSPAYEQYF. The DNA of the CDR3 is TGCGCCAGCAGCCAGCAGTATGATCGCGGGAGCCCTGCCTACGAGCAGTACTTC.

The J gene is TRBJ2-2, the V gene TRBV2, with D possibly being TRBD2 (6 bases). Germline V gene data show CDR1 as SNHLY and CDR2 as FYNNEI. This CDR3 spans 15 amino acids. V lost 4 bases to trimming and J lost 5 bases, with 14 bases between them. The CDR3 nucleotides are TGTGCCAGCAGTGCGAGTAGCGGTATTACCGGGGAGCTGTTTTTT. Encoded protein: CASSASSGITGELFF.

The V gene is TRBV6-1, the J gene TRBJ2-1; tentatively, D is TRBD1 (5 bases). Trimming cost V 2 bases and J 7 bases, with 12 bases left between them. CDR1 is MNHNS, CDR2 SASEGT, per germline. This CDR3 has 14 amino acids. The CDR3 region has the DNA TGTGCCAGCAGTGAAATTGGGGCCTGGAATGAGCAGTTCTTC. It encodes CASSEIGAWNEQFF.

The chain employs TRBV4-2 and TRBJ1-5; D gene ambiguous. The CDR3 has 15 amino acids. Trimming cost V 0 bases and J 5 bases, with 11 bases left between them. Germline CDR1 LGHNA, CDR2 YNFKEQ. CDR3 region: CASSQDRSEDQPQHF. The CDR3, as DNA: TGTGCCAGCAGCCAAGATCGCAGCGAGGATCAGCCCCAGCATTTT.

The V and J genes are TRBV15 and TRBJ1-5; D remains ambiguous. The CDR3 covers 18 residues. The germline gives CDR1 LNHNV, CDR2 YYDKDF (reference sequence). Trimming took 3 bases from V and 1 from J, leaving 19 bases between them. The CDR3 bases are TGTGCCACCAGCAGGAGACGAGGAGAGGGTGGCAGCAATCAGCCCCAGCATTTT. Protein product: CATSRRRGEGGSNQPQHF.

The chain combines TRBV7-8 with TRBJ1-3; D call uncertain. Between the trimmed V and J ends, which lost 5 bases and 3 bases, there was a span of 11 bases. This CDR3 has 14 amino acids. CDR1 and CDR2 (germline): SGHVS, FQNEAQ. The chain's CDR3 is CASSADTSGNTIYF. The CDR3 DNA sequence: TGTGCCAGCAGCGCAGATACCAGTGGAAACACCATATATTTT.

The gene calls are TRBV6-5 and TRBJ1-2; no clear D. Trimming pared 7 bases from V and 5 bases from J, leaving 17 bases between. Germline CDR1 is MNHEY and CDR2 is SVGAGI. The CDR3 sequence is 14 residues long. CDR3: CASIGGPTTYGYTF. The CDR3 DNA follows: TGTGCCAGCATCGGAGGCCCTACCACTTATGGCTACACCTTC.

The chain recombines TRBV19 with TRBJ1-1; tentative D call: TRBD1 (5 bases). CDR1 is LNHDA and CDR2 is SQIVND in the germline V gene (reference sequence). Trimming stripped 7 bases from V and 4 bases from J, with 19 bases between. This CDR3 spans 15 amino acids. The DNA for the CDR3 is TGTGCCAGTATTGGACGGGCAGGGAAGGGCACTGAAGCTTTCTTT. This translates into CASIGRAGKGTEAFF.